Here is one T cell receptor beta chain with its context. This specimen comes from a study of control samples from healthy donors and cancer patients. The CDR3 length is 12 residues. V was clipped by 6 bases and J by 7 bases, with 13 bases between them. CDR1 and CDR2 (germline): DFQATT, SNEGSKA (reference sequence). TCRdb's copy holds only in-frame clones and misses some; the assay was immunoSEQ multiplex PCR. The profile shows 100,000 to 150,000 clones, approximately 90% of them singletons. The rearrangement joins TRBV20-1 to TRBJ1-5, with unresolved D. The sample comprised blood. This clonotype was obtained from a man younger than 35 in good health. The CDR3 reads CSASPPAQPQHF. The DNA for the CDR3 is TGCAGTGCAAGTCCGCCCGCACAGCCCCAGCATTTT.